This is a list of T cell receptor beta chains from one sample in a study of cytomegalovirus exposure and HLA in healthy donors. The protocol was immunoSEQ multiplex PCR, while the TCRdb copy is restricted to in-frame clones and leaves out a portion. The sample yields about 110,000 clones, less than 85% seen once. Sequenced: PBMCs. The source is a man aged 35-49 years in good health and CMV-seropositive. Each CDR3 is given with its conserved first and last residue. The D gene is left open where the match is weak. Clone size is shown for a subset of rows, as once, few, many or a class of expanded clone.

TGTGCCAGCAGCGTAGGAGGGTGGTCCACTGAAGCTTTCTTT | CASSVGGWSTEAFF | NA | TRBJ1-1 | NA | TRBV9
TGTGCCAGCAGTGAGAGCCCCGGCAATGAGCAGTTCTTC | CASSESPGNEQFF | NA | TRBJ2-1 | NA | TRBV6-4
TGTGCCACCGGAGGGACTAGCGGGAGGGCAGATACGCAGTATTTT | CATGGTSGRADTQYF | TRBD2 | TRBJ2-3 | NA | TRBV15
TGTGCCAGCAGCCAAGACATAGGGAGCGGTCAGAACACCGGGGAGCTGTTTTTT | CASSQDIGSGQNTGELFF | NA | TRBJ2-2 | NA | TRBV4-2
TGTGCCAGCACCCCGGGACTAGCGGTAAAAAATGTTCAGTACTTC | CASTPGLAVKNVQYF | TRBD2 | TRBJ2-4 | NA | TRBV6-5
TGTGCCAGCTCACCACCGGGACTAGCGGGGGGAGATACGCAGTATTTT | CASSPPGLAGGDTQYF | TRBD2 | TRBJ2-3 | NA | TRBV18
TGTGCCAGCAGCGTGTGGACTAGCGGGAACGAACAGTTCTTC | CASSVWTSGNEQFF | TRBD2 | TRBJ2-1 | NA | TRBV9
TGTGCCAGCACCGGGGGGCTTCTTTCGAGCTCCTACGAGCAGTACTTC | CASTGGLLSSSYEQYF | NA | TRBJ2-7 | NA | TRBV2
TGTGCCAGTAGTATTGCGGCAAAACTGTTTTTT | CASSIAAKLFF | NA | TRBJ1-4 | NA | TRBV19
TGTGCCAGCAGTGATTCTCGGACAGGGGTAGAAGATACGCAGTATTTT | CASSDSRTGVEDTQYF | TRBD1 | TRBJ2-3 | NA | TRBV2
TGTGCCAGCAGTTCCCTTAAAAATGGCTACACCTTC | CASSSLKNGYTF | NA | TRBJ1-2 | NA | TRBV28
TGTGCCAGCAGCCCCGGGACTATCACGTACCAAGAGACCCAGTACTTC | CASSPGTITYQETQYF | TRBD2 | TRBJ2-5 | few | TRBV9
TGTGCCAGCAGCTCCCAACTGTACACCGGGGAGCTGTTTTTT | CASSSQLYTGELFF | NA | TRBJ2-2 | NA | TRBV7-9
TGCGCCAGCAGCCAAGACGGGCAGGGAAACACTGAAGCTTTCTTT | CASSQDGQGNTEAFF | NA | TRBJ1-1 | few | TRBV4-1
TGTGCCAGCAGTTACCCCGGGGGGGCCTACGAGCAGTACTTC | CASSYPGGAYEQYF | TRBD2 | TRBJ2-7 | NA | TRBV6-6
TGTGCCAGCAGCTCCCCGGGACAGGGATACAATGAGCAGTTCTTC | CASSSPGQGYNEQFF | TRBD1 | TRBJ2-1 | once | TRBV5-4
TGTGCCAGCTCGTACGGGACAGCCAATCAGCCCCAGCATTTT | CASSYGTANQPQHF | TRBD1 | TRBJ1-5 | NA | TRBV18
TGTGCCAGCAGCTTGGGACAGGGGGGGGCCTATAATGAAAAACTGTTTTTT | CASSLGQGGAYNEKLFF | TRBD1 | TRBJ1-4 | once | TRBV5-6
TGTGCCATCAGGTCCTCACAGGGTTCAGAACAAGAGACCCAGTACTTC | CAIRSSQGSEQETQYF | NA | TRBJ2-5 | NA | TRBV10-3
TGTGCCAGCAGCCCCGGACAGGGGGCGAGGGAGCAGTACTTC | CASSPGQGAREQYF | TRBD1 | TRBJ2-7 | NA | TRBV5-4
TGTGCCAGCAGTGGCCGGGCTGGGGGCTCTGGGGCCAACGGCCTGACTTTC | CASSGRAGGSGANGLTF | NA | TRBJ2-6 | NA | TRBV2
TGTGCCAGCGGGCGGGATGGGCCTCCAGATACGCAGTATTTT | CASGRDGPPDTQYF | NA | TRBJ2-3 | NA | TRBV11-3
TGTGCCTGGAGTGCCGATGGCTACACCTTC | CAWSADGYTF | NA | TRBJ1-2 | NA | TRBV30
TGTGCCACCAGCCGGAGAGAAGGACAGAAACAGAACATTCAGTACTTC | CATSRREGQKQNIQYF | NA | TRBJ2-4 | NA | TRBV15
TGTGCCAGTAGTATTCGGGGGTCCCCACAAGAGACCCAGTACTTC | CASSIRGSPQETQYF | NA | TRBJ2-5 | NA | TRBV19
TGTGCTTCTGGGCGGGGGGGCTATGAGCAGTTCTTC | CASGRGGYEQFF | TRBD2 | TRBJ2-1 | few | TRBV6-1
TGTGCCAGCAGTCCCCCGACTAGCGCCTATTACGAGCAGTACTTC | CASSPPTSAYYEQYF | TRBD2 | TRBJ2-7 | few | TRBV27
TGTGCAAGTCGGGGGGACAGGACTCTAGGGCCCCAGCATTTT | CASRGDRTLGPQHF | NA | TRBJ1-5 | NA | TRBV12-2
TGTGCCAGCAGCTTGGGGATAGCGGGGTCCACAGATACGCAGTATTTT | CASSLGIAGSTDTQYF | TRBD2 | TRBJ2-3 | NA | TRBV5-5
TGTGCCAGCAGCCGCCCGCAGGGTCCGGTGGCGATCCAGTACTTC | CASSRPQGPVAIQYF | NA | TRBJ2-5 | NA | TRBV5-6
TGTGCCAGCAGTCTCACAGGGGGGGGAGCCAAAAACAGTCAGTACTTC | CASSLTGGGAKNSQYF | NA | TRBJ2-4 | few | TRBV6-6
TGTGCCAGTAGTATAAGGCAACCGGGACAGGGAGTTTACAATGAGCAGTTCTTC | CASSIRQPGQGVYNEQFF | TRBD1 | TRBJ2-1 | NA | TRBV19
TGTGCCAGCAGCACGGTAGCGGGGGGGGTGGCCAATGAGCAGTTCTTC | CASSTVAGGVANEQFF | TRBD2 | TRBJ2-1 | few | TRBV7-2
TGTGCCTGGAGTGTTCAGGGGTCCGGACGAGGCTACACCTTC | CAWSVQGSGRGYTF | NA | TRBJ1-2 | NA | TRBV30
TGTGCCAGCAGCGCCGAGGGACAGGGACTTAATGAGCAGTTCTTC | CASSAEGQGLNEQFF | TRBD1 | TRBJ2-1 | few | TRBV9
TGTGCCAGCAGTTTTCGGGCGGGGGAGGACAATGAGCAGTTCTTC | CASSFRAGEDNEQFF | TRBD2 | TRBJ2-1 | NA | TRBV27
TGTGCCAGCAGCTTCTACGGGAGGGGGACAGATACGCAGTATTTT | CASSFYGRGTDTQYF | TRBD2 | TRBJ2-3 | NA | TRBV7-2
TGTGCCAGCAGCGTACGGGGCTTAGGGGGTCACCAAGAGACCCAGTACTTC | CASSVRGLGGHQETQYF | NA | TRBJ2-5 | NA | TRBV9
TGTGCCAGCAGCTTAACCGGGAGTCCACTTTACGGCGGGGAGCTGTTTTTT | CASSLTGSPLYGGELFF | NA | TRBJ2-2 | NA | TRBV11-2
TGTGCCAGCGGACCAGGGGGCACCTACGAGCAGTACTTC | CASGPGGTYEQYF | TRBD1 | TRBJ2-7 | NA | TRBV5-6
TGTGCCAGCAGCTTGGCCCCTTACTCTGGAAACACCATATATTTT | CASSLAPYSGNTIYF | NA | TRBJ1-3 | NA | TRBV5-6
TGTGCCAGCAGACCGAGCGGGAGGAGTTACGATACGCAGTATTTT | CASRPSGRSYDTQYF | TRBD2 | TRBJ2-3 | NA | TRBV7-2
TGTGCCTGGAGTCGGAGGACAGGTAACTACGAGCAGTACTTC | CAWSRRTGNYEQYF | TRBD1 | TRBJ2-7 | NA | TRBV30
TGTGCCAGCAGCCCCCCCGGGGGGTGGACTGAAGCTTTCTTT | CASSPPGGWTEAFF | NA | TRBJ1-1 | NA | TRBV7-2
TGTGCAAGTCGCTTGCACCCGGGACTAGCGGGGGGGGAGACCCAGTACTTC | CASRLHPGLAGGETQYF | NA | TRBJ2-5 | few | TRBV12-2
TGTGCCAGCAGCGAAACGGGTAACTCCTACAATGAGCAGTTCTTC | CASSETGNSYNEQFF | NA | TRBJ2-1 | NA | TRBV9
TGTGCCAGCAGCTTAGGTGCGGGCTACCAAGAGACCCAGTACTTC | CASSLGAGYQETQYF | NA | TRBJ2-5 | NA | TRBV7-2